The clone carrying this T cell receptor beta chain was seen at least ten times. Its antigen remains unidentified. The sample belongs to a study of T cells after yellow fever vaccination. Conversion of TCR transcripts into cDNA relied on 5'RACE template switching, which added a universal primer site and UMIs. TCRdb recomputed calls from the 5' RACE reads with MiXCR, one row per CDR3 protein. Of around 310,000 distinct CDR3 sequences listed, almost 4% are singletons. Study-level findings and limits: When the response was secondary, it was weaker but reached its peak faster, day 5 versus 15. A small share of clonotypes appeared in both CD4 and CD8 compartments. In FACS-sorted repertoires, abundant clonotypes from the bulk population could appear as contaminants.

Germline V gene lookup returns CDR1 SGDLS and CDR2 YYNGEE. The CDR3 extends over 14 amino acids. V was shortened by 7 bases and J by 0 bases, with 13 bases between the two germline ends. This rearrangement joins TRBV9 to TRBJ2-5, with a possible D match to TRBD1 (6 bases). The source was PBMCs, collected 5 days after the yellow fever booster vaccination. The source is a man younger than 30 who received the YFV17D yellow fever vaccine. The CDR3 DNA sequence: TGTGCCAGCGCCCCTAGGGGGTACCAAGAGACCCAGTACTTC. It yields the protein CASAPRGYQETQYF.